Sequencing of this T cell receptor beta chain was carried out in a study of technical replicates of blood from several donors. Assay: immunoSEQ multiplex PCR; the TCRdb copy retains only in-frame clones and omits some. The sample has under 85,000 clones, roughly 94% seen once. CDR3 length: 14 residues. Germline V gives CDR1 MNHNY, CDR2 SVGAGI (reference sequence). Trimming cost V 1 base and J 4 bases, with 7 bases left between them. Sequencing was performed on T cells isolated from PBMCs. This chain links TRBV6-6 with TRBJ2-2, with D possibly being TRBD1 (6 bases). The sequence derives from a human donor in good health. CDR3 nucleotides: TGTGCCAGCAGTTACTTGGACAGCACCGGGGAGCTGTTTTTT. Its translation: CASSYLDSTGELFF.